Listed below are T cell receptor beta chains from one sample, sequenced in a study of blood T cell repertoires in COVID-19. Sequenced by immunoSEQ multiplex PCR; TCRdb stores in-frame clones only, minus some. The table shows around 320,000 clones, with around nine tenths occurring only once. The sequenced material came from peripheral blood. These receptors were taken from a woman in her 30s with COVID-19, enrolled during active disease. CDR3s include the opening cysteine and the closing phenylalanine or tryptophan. D genes are given only for firm matches. Size tells how often a clone was seen (once, few, many) or the class of an expanded clone, and some rows leave it out.

CDR3: CASRREDPYGYTF; DNA: TGTGCCAGCAGGAGAGAGGATCCCTATGGCTACACCTTC; size: -; V: TRBV2; D: -; J: TRBJ1-2
CDR3: CASSIRVSVPATDF; DNA: TGTGCCAGTAGTATTCGGGTTAGCGTCCCAGCTACGGATTTT; size: -; V: TRBV19; D: -; J: TRBJ1-3
CDR3: CASTLSGGTDTQYF; DNA: TGTGCCAGCACTCTTTCGGGGGGGACAGATACGCAGTATTTT; size: -; V: TRBV6-6; D: TRBD2; J: TRBJ2-3
CDR3: CAISAGGRVGNQPQHF; DNA: TGTGCCATCAGTGCCGGAGGTAGGGTGGGGAATCAGCCCCAGCATTTT; size: -; V: TRBV10-3; D: -; J: TRBJ1-5
CDR3: CASSSGTSGAYNEQFF; DNA: TGTGCCAGCAGCTCCGGGACTAGCGGGGCCTACAATGAGCAGTTCTTC; size: -; V: TRBV12-1; D: -; J: TRBJ2-1
CDR3: CASSPQRGPSYEQYF; DNA: TGTGCCAGCAGCCCTCAGCGGGGACCCTCCTACGAGCAGTACTTC; size: -; V: TRBV3-1/TRBV3-2; D: TRBD2; J: TRBJ2-7
CDR3: CSVRTGGNQPQHF; DNA: TGCAGCGTTCGGACAGGGGGCAATCAGCCCCAGCATTTT; size: -; V: TRBV29-1; D: TRBD1; J: TRBJ1-5
CDR3: CASSQDRAYEQYF; DNA: TGTGCCAGCAGCCAGGACAGGGCCTACGAGCAGTACTTC; size: -; V: TRBV3-1/TRBV3-2; D: TRBD1; J: TRBJ2-7
CDR3: CATSSRGTGHGNTIYF; DNA: TGTGCCACCAGCAGCCGTGGGACAGGGCATGGAAACACCATATATTTT; size: -; V: TRBV15; D: TRBD1; J: TRBJ1-3
CDR3: CASSLNRFSYEQYF; DNA: TGTGCCAGCAGTTTGAACCGGTTCTCCTACGAGCAGTACTTC; size: -; V: TRBV27; D: -; J: TRBJ2-7
CDR3: CASSIGGTGGPGELFF; DNA: TGTGCCAGTAGTATAGGGGGGACAGGGGGTCCCGGGGAGCTGTTTTTT; size: -; V: TRBV19; D: TRBD1; J: TRBJ2-2
CDR3: CASSQLPGQGAREGSGGYTF; DNA: TGCGCCAGCAGCCAACTACCTGGACAGGGGGCGCGGGAGGGCTCAGGGGGCTACACCTTC; size: -; V: TRBV4-1; D: TRBD1; J: TRBJ1-2
CDR3: CASRRGRPYGYTF; DNA: TGTGCCAGCAGACGGGGGAGGCCCTATGGCTACACCTTC; size: once; V: TRBV12-3/TRBV12-4; D: -; J: TRBJ1-2
CDR3: CASSVAGGRETQYF; DNA: TGTGCCAGCAGCGTAGCGGGGGGGAGAGAGACCCAGTACTTC; size: -; V: TRBV6-5; D: TRBD2; J: TRBJ2-5
CDR3: CASSPGPDRAHYGYTF; DNA: TGTGCCAGCAGCCCTGGACCGGACAGGGCACACTATGGCTACACCTTC; size: -; V: TRBV5-6; D: TRBD1; J: TRBJ1-2
CDR3: CATMTGATDTQYF; DNA: TGTGCCACCATGACAGGAGCCACAGATACGCAGTATTTT; size: -; V: TRBV5-4; D: -; J: TRBJ2-3
CDR3: CASSLNTGGLNYGYTF; DNA: TGTGCCAGCAGCCTTAATACGGGGGGCCTAAACTATGGCTACACCTTC; size: once; V: TRBV14; D: -; J: TRBJ1-2
CDR3: CVSQGASWTEAFF; DNA: TGTGTATCACAGGGGGCGTCGTGGACTGAAGCTTTCTTT; size: -; V: TRBV12-5; D: TRBD1; J: TRBJ1-1
CDR3: CASSPYRTSGGTDTQYF; DNA: TGTGCCAGCAGCCCATACCGGACTAGCGGGGGCACAGATACGCAGTATTTT; size: many; V: TRBV7-2; D: TRBD2; J: TRBJ2-3
CDR3: CASSPAGGQPQHF; DNA: TGTGCCAGCAGCCCCGCGGGGGGTCAGCCCCAGCATTTT; size: -; V: TRBV7-9; D: -; J: TRBJ1-5
CDR3: CASSKGQESSRYTF; DNA: TGTGCCAGCAGTAAGGGACAGGAGTCCTCTCGCTACACCTTC; size: -; V: TRBV2; D: TRBD1; J: TRBJ1-2
CDR3: CASSSPSGTSGETQYF; DNA: TGTGCCAGCAGCTCCCCATCCGGGACTAGCGGAGAGACCCAGTACTTC; size: -; V: TRBV5-4; D: TRBD2; J: TRBJ2-5
CDR3: CASGKTRGQPQHF; DNA: TGTGCTAGTGGTAAGACAAGGGGTCAGCCCCAGCATTTT; size: -; V: TRBV12-5; D: -; J: TRBJ1-5
CDR3: CASSINQDSPLHF; DNA: TGCGCCAGCAGCATAAATCAGGATTCACCCCTCCACTTT; size: -; V: TRBV5-1; D: -; J: TRBJ1-6
CDR3: CASSLDRGGGTQYF; DNA: TGTGCCAGCAGCTTAGATCGTGGGGGAGGTACGCAGTATTTT; size: -; V: TRBV11-2; D: -; J: TRBJ2-3
CDR3: CASSDPGQGNYGYTF; DNA: TGTGCCAGCAGTGATCCCGGACAGGGAAACTATGGCTACACCTTC; size: -; V: TRBV25-1; D: TRBD1; J: TRBJ1-2
CDR3: CASSLSLGAYSFNTEAFF; DNA: TGTGCCAGCAGCTTATCCCTAGGCGCATACTCCTTTAACACTGAAGCTTTCTTT; size: -; V: TRBV7-2; D: -; J: TRBJ1-1
CDR3: CASSGQAYEQYF; DNA: TGTGCCAGCAGCGGACAGGCCTACGAGCAGTACTTC; size: -; V: TRBV2; D: TRBD1; J: TRBJ2-7
CDR3: CASSQISGGWDTQYF; DNA: TGTGCCAGCAGCCAAATCAGCGGGGGGTGGGATACGCAGTATTTT; size: -; V: TRBV3-1/TRBV3-2; D: TRBD2; J: TRBJ2-3
CDR3: CASSQDHRSTGEQYF; DNA: TGTGCCAGCAGCCAAGATCACCGGAGTACTGGGGAGCAGTACTTC; size: -; V: TRBV3-1/TRBV3-2; D: -; J: TRBJ2-7
CDR3: CASSIGGGNTEAFF; DNA: TGTGCCAGTAGTATAGGGGGAGGGAACACTGAAGCTTTCTTT; size: few; V: TRBV19; D: -; J: TRBJ1-1
CDR3: CASSVYPKQGGVYGYTF; DNA: TGTGCCAGCAGCGTATACCCCAAACAGGGAGGGGTCTATGGCTACACCTTC; size: -; V: TRBV9; D: -; J: TRBJ1-2
CDR3: CASSLQGWVYEQYF; DNA: TGTGCCAGCAGTTTACAGGGTTGGGTCTACGAGCAGTACTTC; size: -; V: TRBV27; D: -; J: TRBJ2-7
CDR3: CASSYYGQASSGNTIYF; DNA: TGCGCCAGCAGCTACTACGGACAGGCAAGCTCTGGAAACACCATATATTTT; size: -; V: TRBV5-1; D: TRBD1; J: TRBJ1-3
CDR3: CAGLGQGPLNTEAFF; DNA: TGTGCCGGGCTGGGACAGGGGCCCTTGAACACTGAAGCTTTCTTT; size: -; V: TRBV7-9; D: TRBD1; J: TRBJ1-1
CDR3: CAWGREEADTQYF; DNA: TGTGCCTGGGGGCGAGAAGAGGCAGATACGCAGTATTTT; size: -; V: TRBV30; D: -; J: TRBJ2-3
CDR3: CASSVDSTYEQYF; DNA: TGCGCCAGCAGTGTGGACAGTACCTACGAGCAGTACTTC; size: -; V: TRBV10-1; D: -; J: TRBJ2-7
CDR3: CASSMRQGNGYTF; DNA: TGTGCCAGTAGTATGAGGCAGGGAAATGGCTACACCTTC; size: -; V: TRBV19; D: -; J: TRBJ1-2
CDR3: CASSLWTGGTYEQYF; DNA: TGTGCCAGCAGTCTCTGGACGGGGGGGACCTACGAGCAGTACTTC; size: -; V: TRBV27; D: TRBD2; J: TRBJ2-7
CDR3: CASRTGYNQPQHF; DNA: TGTGCCAGCAGAACAGGGTACAATCAGCCCCAGCATTTT; size: -; V: TRBV6-5; D: -; J: TRBJ1-5
CDR3: CASSYWEGGNNEQFF; DNA: TGTGCCAGCAGTTATTGGGAGGGGGGGAACAATGAGCAGTTCTTC; size: -; V: TRBV6-5; D: -; J: TRBJ2-1
CDR3: CASSSQGRNYGYTF; DNA: TGTGCCAGCAGCTCGCAGGGGCGAAACTATGGCTACACCTTC; size: -; V: TRBV7-2; D: -; J: TRBJ1-2
CDR3: CASSLALAGTSDTQYF; DNA: TGCGCCAGCAGCTTGGCTCTAGCGGGGACTTCAGATACGCAGTATTTT; size: -; V: TRBV5-1; D: TRBD2; J: TRBJ2-3
CDR3: CASSPLPGQGNYGYTF; DNA: TGTGCCAGCAGCCCTTTACCGGGACAGGGGAACTATGGCTACACCTTC; size: -; V: TRBV6-2/TRBV6-3; D: TRBD1; J: TRBJ1-2
CDR3: CASSFKSGGPNEQFF; DNA: TGTGCCAGCAGTTTTAAAAGCGGGGGCCCCAATGAGCAGTTCTTC; size: -; V: TRBV27; D: TRBD2; J: TRBJ2-1
CDR3: CASSLQGNNEQFF; DNA: TGTGCCAGCAGCTTACAGGGTAACAATGAGCAGTTCTTC; size: -; V: TRBV11-2; D: -; J: TRBJ2-1
CDR3: CASSLYSGDYGYTF; DNA: TGTGCCAGCAGTTTATACTCCGGAGACTATGGCTACACCTTC; size: -; V: TRBV27; D: -; J: TRBJ1-2
CDR3: CASKGSGLNTEAFF; DNA: TGTGCCAGCAAGGGGTCGGGTTTGAACACTGAAGCTTTCTTT; size: -; V: TRBV11-2; D: -; J: TRBJ1-1
CDR3: CASSLPRGQGYNEQFF; DNA: TGTGCCAGCAGCCTTCCTCGGGGACAGGGCTACAATGAGCAGTTCTTC; size: -; V: TRBV28; D: TRBD1; J: TRBJ2-1
CDR3: CASSVAGGRVGTDTQYF; DNA: TGTGCCAGCAGCGTAGCCGGGGGACGGGTGGGGACAGATACGCAGTATTTT; size: -; V: TRBV9; D: -; J: TRBJ2-3
CDR3: CASSSRVFANTGELFF; DNA: TGTGCCAGCAGTTCCCGGGTATTCGCGAACACCGGGGAGCTGTTTTTT; size: -; V: TRBV6-6; D: -; J: TRBJ2-2
CDR3: CASSPAGTRASGELFF; DNA: TGTGCCAGCTCACCAGCCGGGACAAGGGCATCCGGGGAGCTGTTTTTT; size: -; V: TRBV18; D: -; J: TRBJ2-2
CDR3: CAIRQGDSPLHF; DNA: TGTGCCATCAGACAGGGGGACTCACCCCTCCACTTT; size: -; V: TRBV10-3; D: TRBD1; J: TRBJ1-6
CDR3: CASRAGAPNTGELFF; DNA: TGTGCCAGCAGGGCAGGGGCCCCGAACACCGGGGAGCTGTTTTTT; size: once; V: TRBV6-5; D: -; J: TRBJ2-2
CDR3: CASSLEQGPYEQYF; DNA: TGTGCCAGCAGCTTAGAACAGGGGCCCTACGAGCAGTACTTC; size: -; V: TRBV11-1; D: TRBD1; J: TRBJ2-7
CDR3: CASGAPRTDPCEQYF; DNA: TGTGCTAGTGGTGCTCCCCGGACAGACCCATGCGAGCAGTACTTC; size: -; V: TRBV12-5; D: -; J: TRBJ2-7
CDR3: CASSQEARQGSYEQYF; DNA: TGCGCCAGCAGCCAAGAAGCCCGACAGGGAAGCTACGAGCAGTACTTC; size: -; V: TRBV4-1; D: TRBD1; J: TRBJ2-7